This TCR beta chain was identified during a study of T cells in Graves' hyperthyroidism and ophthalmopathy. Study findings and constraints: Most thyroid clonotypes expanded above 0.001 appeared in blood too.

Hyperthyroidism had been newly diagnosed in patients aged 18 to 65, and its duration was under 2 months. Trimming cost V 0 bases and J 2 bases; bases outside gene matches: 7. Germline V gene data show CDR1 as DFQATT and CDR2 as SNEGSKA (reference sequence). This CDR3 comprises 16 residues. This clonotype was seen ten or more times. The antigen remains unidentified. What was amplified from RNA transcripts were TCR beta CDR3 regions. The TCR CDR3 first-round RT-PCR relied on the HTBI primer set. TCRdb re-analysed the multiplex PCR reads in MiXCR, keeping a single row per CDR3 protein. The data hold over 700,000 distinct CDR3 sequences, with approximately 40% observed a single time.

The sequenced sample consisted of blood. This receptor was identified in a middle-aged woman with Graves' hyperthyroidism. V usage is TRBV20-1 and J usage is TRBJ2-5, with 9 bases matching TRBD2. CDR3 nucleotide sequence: TGCAGTGCTAGAGATAGGCTAGCGGGGTATCAAGAGACCCAGTACTTC. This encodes CSARDRLAGYQETQYF.